This T cell receptor (beta chain) stems from a study of neurological immune-mediated disorders. The CDR3 sequence is 16 residues long. The V gene's germline CDR1 is SGHTA and CDR2 FQGTGA. V lost 0 bases to trimming and J lost 2 bases, with 12 bases between them. For the unsorted libraries, 2 million PBMCs stored at -80 C served as input. Study-wide results and caveats: The highest TCR clonal expansion occurred in HTLV-1-associated myelopathy; multiple sclerosis fell below healthy controls.

There are many counts of this clonotype. The target antigen is unknown. The cDNA came from 5'RACE, which used 10-nucleotide random UMIs. TCRdb analysed the 5' RACE reads with MiXCR anew, one entry per CDR3 protein. Altogether 50,000 or so distinct CDR3 sequences are present, around 17% being singletons, with the ten largest covering 4% to 4.5%. The V and J genes are TRBV7-3 and TRBJ2-3; tentatively, D is TRBD2 (6 bases). The sequenced material came from PBMCs. The sequence was collected from a man in his fifties or sixties in good health. This CDR3 is CASSLTASADTDTQYF. Written as DNA, the CDR3 is TGTGCCAGCAGCTTAACTGCTAGCGCCGACACAGATACGCAGTATTTT.